This TCR beta chain was captured in a study of technical replicates of blood from a few donors. CDR1 is LNHDA and CDR2 is SQIVND in the germline V gene (reference sequence). The germline V and J ends were trimmed by 7 bases and 6 bases, with 10 bases remaining between them. CDR3 length: 11 amino acids. Only in-frame clones appear in the TCRdb table, and some are missing; sequencing was by immunoSEQ multiplex PCR. Here the sample spans approximately 65,000 clones, 70% to 90% being singletons. The V call is TRBV19, the J call TRBJ2-7, with D perhaps matching TRBD2 (6 bases). This sequence was found in a human donor in good health. Some clones in this sample may be carry-over from other donors' samples. Sequencing used PBMCs. The CDR3: CASTLEGEQYF. CDR3 nucleotides: TGTGCCAGTACCCTGGAGGGCGAGCAGTACTTC.